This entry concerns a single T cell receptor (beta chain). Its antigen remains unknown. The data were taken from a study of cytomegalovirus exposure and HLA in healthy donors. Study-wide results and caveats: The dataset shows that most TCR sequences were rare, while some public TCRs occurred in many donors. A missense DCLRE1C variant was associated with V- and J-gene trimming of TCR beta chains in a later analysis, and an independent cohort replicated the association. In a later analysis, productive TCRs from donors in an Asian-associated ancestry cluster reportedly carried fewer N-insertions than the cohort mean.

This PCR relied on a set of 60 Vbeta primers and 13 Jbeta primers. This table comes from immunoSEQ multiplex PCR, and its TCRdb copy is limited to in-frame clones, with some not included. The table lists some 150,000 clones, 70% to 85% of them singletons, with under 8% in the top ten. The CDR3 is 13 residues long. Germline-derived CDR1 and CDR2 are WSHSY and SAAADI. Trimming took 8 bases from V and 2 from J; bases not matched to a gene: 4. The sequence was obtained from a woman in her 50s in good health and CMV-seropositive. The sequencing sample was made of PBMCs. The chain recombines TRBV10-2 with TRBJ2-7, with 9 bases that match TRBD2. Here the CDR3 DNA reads TGCGCCAGCCGACTAGCGGCTACCTACGAGCAGTACTTC. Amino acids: CASRLAATYEQYF.